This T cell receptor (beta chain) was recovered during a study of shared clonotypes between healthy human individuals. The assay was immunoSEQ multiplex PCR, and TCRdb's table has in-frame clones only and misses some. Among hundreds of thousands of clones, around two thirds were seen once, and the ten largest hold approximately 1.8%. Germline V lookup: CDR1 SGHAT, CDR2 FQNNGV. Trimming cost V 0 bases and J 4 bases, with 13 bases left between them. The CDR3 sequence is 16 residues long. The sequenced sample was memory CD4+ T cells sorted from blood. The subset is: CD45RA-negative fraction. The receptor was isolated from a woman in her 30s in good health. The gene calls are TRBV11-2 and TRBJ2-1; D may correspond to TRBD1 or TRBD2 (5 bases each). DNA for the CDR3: TGTGCCAGCAGCTTAGAACGGCTAGCAGGGTACAATGAGCAGTTCTTC. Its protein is CASSLERLAGYNEQFF.